The T cell receptor (beta chain) under discussion was sequenced for a study of blood T cell repertoires in COVID-19. On the study more broadly: PBMCs, B-cell-depleted T cells, or T cells were the source of the cDNA or gDNA that made up the material.

In this sample, this clone turned up a few times. The same CDR3 arises from other DNA sequences in this sample as well. CDR1 MNHEY and CDR2 SMNVEV come from the germline V gene (reference sequence). CDR3 length: 15 amino acids. V was cut by 2 bases and J by 5 bases, with 13 bases left in between. Some clones are missing from TCRdb's copy, which holds only in-frame ones; the method was immunoSEQ multiplex PCR. The repertoire has approximately 390,000 clones, around 87% of them found once; the top ten carry about 2.3%. The clonotype comes from a woman aged 55 to 70 with COVID-19, enrolled during active disease. V gene TRBV27 combines with J gene TRBJ1-5; D perhaps matches TRBD1 (6 bases). Material: peripheral blood. The CDR3 reads CASSLRGGGYQPQHF. The CDR3 coding sequence is TGTGCCAGCAGTTTACGCGGGGGGGGCTATCAGCCCCAGCATTTT.